What follows is one TCR beta chain and its context. Its matching antigen is unknown. These data belong to a study of T cell repertoires in cytomegalovirus infection. Study results and caveats: Identification of carriers of CMV plus the relevant HLA was achieved through cumulative public TCR beta family frequency.

TCRdb re-analysed the reads in MiXCR, keeping a single row per CDR3 protein. Among about 280,000 distinct CDR3 sequences, less than 25% were seen once, and the ten largest hold approximately 19%. The sample consisted of cultured PBMCs, taken from culture after CMV antigen stimulation. The sequence derives from a human donor in good health (CMV status not recorded). Some clones in this sample may be carry-over from other donors' samples.

CDR3 region: CASSLVLGVVSNEQFF. CDR3 nucleotides: TGTGCCAGCAGCTTAGTTCTAGGGGTTGTTTCCAATGAGCAGTTCTTC. The chain recombines TRBV7-8 with TRBJ2-1; D possibly corresponds to TRBD1 (5 bases). The V end was cut by 1 base, the J end by 6 bases, with 16 bases between. Germline lookup yields CDR1 SGHVS and CDR2 FQNEAQ. The CDR3 extends over 16 amino acids. The full variable domain, in which reference TRBV7-8 and TRBJ2-1 provide the parts outside the CDR3, is GAGVSQSPRYKVAKRGQDVALRCDPISGHVSLFWYQQALGQGPEFLTYFQNEAQLDKSGLPSDRFFAERPEGSVSTLKIQRTQQEDSAVYLCASSLVLGVVSNEQFFGPGTRLTVL.